This TCR beta chain was obtained from a study of blood T cell repertoires in COVID-19. About the research overall: Acute and convalescent COVID-19 specimens originated in the United States, Italy and Spain.

Trimming removed 3 bases from V and 2 bases from J, with 15 bases in between. CDR3 length: 16 residues. The germline V gene has CDR1 MDHEN and CDR2 SYDVKM. Methods used by the authors: Using reference gene primer amplification, nucleated cell counts were estimated. Assay: immunoSEQ multiplex PCR; the TCRdb copy retains only in-frame clones and omits some. From that table come the V and J calls and clone size; the DNA was used to work out D and trimming. Seen here are some 120,000 clones, around nine tenths observed once, and the top ten hold about 1%. The clonotype comes from a woman aged 80 or over with acute or convalescent COVID-19. This chain joins TRBV28 and TRBJ2-3, with TRBD2 as a possible D gene (5 bases). Sequenced: peripheral blood. The CDR3 loop is CASSFGLQAVTDTQYF. In DNA form, the CDR3 reads TGTGCCAGCAGTTTCGGGTTGCAAGCGGTCACAGATACGCAGTATTTT.